This T cell receptor (beta chain) was found in a study of shared T cell receptors in the human thymus. V lost 0 bases to trimming and J lost 0 bases; unmatched junction nucleotides: 13. In germline, CDR1 is SGHRS, CDR2 YFSETQ. This CDR3 has 19 amino acids. Only in-frame clones appear in the TCRdb table, and some are missing; sequencing was by immunoSEQ multiplex PCR. The table has hundreds of thousands of clones, approximately 85% seen once; the top ten hold approximately 0.01%. These data were also filed under a second study, of human thymus T cells. That source reports: Resected material from corrective heart surgery provided the thymus tissue analysed. Thymic as well as blood repertoires seemed to favor certain V and J genes unevenly.

The sample taken for sequencing was thymocytes. The sequence came from a girl less than two years old with a congenital heart defect. This sequence joins TRBV5-1 and TRBJ2-7; 9 bases map to TRBD1. CDR3 bases: TGCGCCAGCAGCTTGGATGCGGGACAGGGTCCTCATAACTCCTACGAGCAGTACTTC. This translates into CASSLDAGQGPHNSYEQYF.